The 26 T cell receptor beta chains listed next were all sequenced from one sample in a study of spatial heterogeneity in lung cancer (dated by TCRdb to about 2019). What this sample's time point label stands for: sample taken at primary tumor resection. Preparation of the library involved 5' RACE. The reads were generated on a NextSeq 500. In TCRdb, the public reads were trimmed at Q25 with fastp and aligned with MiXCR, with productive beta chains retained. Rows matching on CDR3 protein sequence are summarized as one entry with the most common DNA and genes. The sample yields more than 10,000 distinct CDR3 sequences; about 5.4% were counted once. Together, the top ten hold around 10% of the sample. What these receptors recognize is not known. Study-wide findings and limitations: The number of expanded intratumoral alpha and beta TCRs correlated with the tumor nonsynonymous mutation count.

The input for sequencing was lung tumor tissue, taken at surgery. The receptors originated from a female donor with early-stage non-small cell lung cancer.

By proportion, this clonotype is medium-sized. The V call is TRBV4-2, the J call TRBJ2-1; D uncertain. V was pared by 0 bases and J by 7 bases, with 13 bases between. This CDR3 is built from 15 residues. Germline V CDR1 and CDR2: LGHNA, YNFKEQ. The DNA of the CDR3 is TGTGCCAGCAGCCAAGATGGAACAGAAGTGAATGAGCAGTTCTTC. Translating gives CASSQDGTEVNEQFF.

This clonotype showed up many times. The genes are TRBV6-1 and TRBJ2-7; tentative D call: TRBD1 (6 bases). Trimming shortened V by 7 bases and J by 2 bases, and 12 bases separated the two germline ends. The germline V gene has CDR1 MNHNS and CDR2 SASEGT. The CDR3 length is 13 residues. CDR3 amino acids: CASKTAGAYEQYF. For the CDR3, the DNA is TGTGCCAGCAAAACTGCAGGGGCCTACGAGCAGTACTTC.

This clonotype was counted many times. CDR3: CASSYGQGSGSGANVLTF. The DNA of the CDR3 is TGTGCCAGCAGCTACGGACAGGGGAGCGGCTCTGGGGCCAACGTCCTGACTTTC. The rearrangement joins TRBV21-1 to TRBJ2-6; the table's TRBD1 call for D was not verified on the DNA. TRBV21-1 is listed as a pseudogene. CDR3 length equals 18 residues.

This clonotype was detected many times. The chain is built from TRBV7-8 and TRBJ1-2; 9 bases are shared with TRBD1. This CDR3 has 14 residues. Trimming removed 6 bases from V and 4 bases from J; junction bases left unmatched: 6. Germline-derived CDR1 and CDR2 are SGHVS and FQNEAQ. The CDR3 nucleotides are TGTGCCAGCAGTATAGCGGACAGGGGCTATGGCTACACCTTC. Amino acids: CASSIADRGYGYTF.

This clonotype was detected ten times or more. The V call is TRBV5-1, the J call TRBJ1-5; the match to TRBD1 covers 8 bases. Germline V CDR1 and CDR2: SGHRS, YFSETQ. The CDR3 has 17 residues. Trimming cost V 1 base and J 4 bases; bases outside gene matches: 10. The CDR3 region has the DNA TGCGCCAGCAGCTTGCTTCCAGGGGGCATAAGAAATCAGCCCCAGCATTTT. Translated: CASSLLPGGIRNQPQHF.

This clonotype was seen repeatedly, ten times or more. The CDR3 loop reads CSARGPNEQFF. CDR3 DNA sequence: TGCAGTGCTAGGGGTCCCAATGAGCAGTTCTTC. V and J are TRBV20-1 and TRBJ2-1, with no clear D. Germline CDR1 and CDR2: DFQATT and SNEGSKA (reference sequence). The CDR3 has 11 amino acids. V lost 3 bases and J 6 bases, leaving 6 bases between the germline ends.

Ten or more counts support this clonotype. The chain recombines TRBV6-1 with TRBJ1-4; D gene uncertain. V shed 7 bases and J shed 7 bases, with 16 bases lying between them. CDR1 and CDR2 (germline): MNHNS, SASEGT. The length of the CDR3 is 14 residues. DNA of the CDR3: TGTGCCAGCACCGGGCCCAGTCCGGGTGAAAAACTGTTTTTT. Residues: CASTGPSPGEKLFF.

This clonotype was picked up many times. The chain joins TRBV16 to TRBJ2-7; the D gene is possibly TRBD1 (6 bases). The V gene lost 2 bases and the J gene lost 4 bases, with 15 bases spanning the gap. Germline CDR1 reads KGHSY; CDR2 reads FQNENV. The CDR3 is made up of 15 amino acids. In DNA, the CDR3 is TGTGCCAGCAGCCAACTCTGGACAGATAGTTACGAGCAGTACTTC. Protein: CASSQLWTDSYEQYF.

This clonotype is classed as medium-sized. CDR3 coding DNA: TGTGCCAGCAGCCCACGGCCTGGAAACACCATATATTTT. Protein sequence: CASSPRPGNTIYF. This chain connects TRBV5-6 to TRBJ1-3; D gene ambiguous. This CDR3 is built from 13 residues. V was cut by 4 bases and J by 2 bases, with 7 bases left in between. CDR1 is SGHDT and CDR2 is YYEEEE in the germline V gene.

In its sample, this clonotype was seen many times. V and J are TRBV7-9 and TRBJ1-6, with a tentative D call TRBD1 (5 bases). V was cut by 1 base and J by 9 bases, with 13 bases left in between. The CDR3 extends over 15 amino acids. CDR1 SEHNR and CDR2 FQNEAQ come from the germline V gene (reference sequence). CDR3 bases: TGTGCCAGCAGCTTAGGGGCAGGGTTTCGTTCACCCCTCCACTTT. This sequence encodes CASSLGAGFRSPLHF.

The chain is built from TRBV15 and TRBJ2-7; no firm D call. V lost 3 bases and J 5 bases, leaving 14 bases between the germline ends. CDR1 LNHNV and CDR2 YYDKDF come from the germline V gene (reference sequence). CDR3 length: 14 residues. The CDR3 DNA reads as TGTGCCACCAGCAGGGATAGGCTGAACAACGAGCAGTACTTC. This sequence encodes CATSRDRLNNEQYF.

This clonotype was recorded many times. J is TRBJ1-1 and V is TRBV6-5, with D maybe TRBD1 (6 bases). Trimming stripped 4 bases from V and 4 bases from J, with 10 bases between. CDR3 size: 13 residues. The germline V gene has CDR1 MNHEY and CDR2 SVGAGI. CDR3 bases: TGTGCCAGCAGTTTCCAGGGGACCACTGAAGCTTTCTTT. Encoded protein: CASSFQGTTEAFF.

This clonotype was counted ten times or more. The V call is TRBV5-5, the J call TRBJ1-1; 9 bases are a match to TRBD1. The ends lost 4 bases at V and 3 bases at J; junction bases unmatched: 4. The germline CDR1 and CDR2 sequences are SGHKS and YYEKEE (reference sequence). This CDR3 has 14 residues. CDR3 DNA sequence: TGTGCCAGCAGCCGTACAGGGGGCCACACTGAAGCTTTCTTT. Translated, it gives CASSRTGGHTEAFF. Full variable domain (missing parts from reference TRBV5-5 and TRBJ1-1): DAGVTQSPTHLIKTRGQQVTLRCSPISGHKSVSWYQQVLGQGPQFIFQYYEKEERGRGNFPDRFSARQFPNYSSELNVNALLLGDSALYLCASSRTGGHTEAFFGQGTRLTVV.

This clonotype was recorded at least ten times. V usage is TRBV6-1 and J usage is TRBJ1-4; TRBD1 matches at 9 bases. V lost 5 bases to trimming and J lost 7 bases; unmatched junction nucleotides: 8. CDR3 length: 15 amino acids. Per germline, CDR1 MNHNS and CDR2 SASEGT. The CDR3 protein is CASSRDRVPSEKLFF. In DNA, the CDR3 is TGTGCCAGCAGTCGGGACAGGGTACCTTCTGAAAAACTGTTTTTT.

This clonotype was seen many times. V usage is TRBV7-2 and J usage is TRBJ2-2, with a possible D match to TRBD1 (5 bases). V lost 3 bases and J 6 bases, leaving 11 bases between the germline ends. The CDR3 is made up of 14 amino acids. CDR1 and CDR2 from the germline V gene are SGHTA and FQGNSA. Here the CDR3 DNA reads TGTGCCAGCAGCTTTAGGGGTGGCGCCGGGGAGCTGTTTTTT. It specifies CASSFRGGAGELFF.

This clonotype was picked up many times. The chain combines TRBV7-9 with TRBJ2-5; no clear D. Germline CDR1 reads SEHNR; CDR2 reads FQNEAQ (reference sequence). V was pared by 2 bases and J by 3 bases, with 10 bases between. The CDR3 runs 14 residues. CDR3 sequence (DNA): TGTGCCAGCAGCTTAATGGTTGGGGAAGAGACCCAGTACTTC. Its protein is CASSLMVGEETQYF.

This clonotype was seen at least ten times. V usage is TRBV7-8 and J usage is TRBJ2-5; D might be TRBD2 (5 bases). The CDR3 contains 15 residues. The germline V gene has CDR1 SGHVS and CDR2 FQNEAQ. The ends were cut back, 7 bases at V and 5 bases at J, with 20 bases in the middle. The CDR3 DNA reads TGTGCCAGCATCCCCATTGCCTCTAGCCGGGAGACCCAGTACTTC. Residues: CASIPIASSRETQYF.

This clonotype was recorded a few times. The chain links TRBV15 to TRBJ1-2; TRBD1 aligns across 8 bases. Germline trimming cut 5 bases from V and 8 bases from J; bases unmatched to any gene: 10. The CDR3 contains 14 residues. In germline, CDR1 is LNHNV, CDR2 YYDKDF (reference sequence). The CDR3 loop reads CATSRWTGTEGYTF. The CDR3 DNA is TGTGCCACCAGCCGTTGGACAGGGACGGAAGGCTACACCTTC.

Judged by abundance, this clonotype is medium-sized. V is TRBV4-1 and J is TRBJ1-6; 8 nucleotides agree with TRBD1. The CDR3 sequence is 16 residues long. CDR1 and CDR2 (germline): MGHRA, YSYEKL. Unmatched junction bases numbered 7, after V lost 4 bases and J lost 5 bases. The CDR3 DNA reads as TGCGCCAGCAGCCTATCTCCGGACAGGGATAATTCACCCCTCCACTTT. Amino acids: CASSLSPDRDNSPLHF.

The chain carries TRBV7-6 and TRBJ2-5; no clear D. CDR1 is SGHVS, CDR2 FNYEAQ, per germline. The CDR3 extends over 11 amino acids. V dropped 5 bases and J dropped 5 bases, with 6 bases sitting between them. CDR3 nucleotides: TGTGCCAGCAGCCCACGGGAGACCCAGTACTTC. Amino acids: CASSPRETQYF.

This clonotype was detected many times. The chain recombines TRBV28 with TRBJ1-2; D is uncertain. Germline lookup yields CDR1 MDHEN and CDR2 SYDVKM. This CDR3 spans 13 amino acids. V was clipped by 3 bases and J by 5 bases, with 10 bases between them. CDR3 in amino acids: CASSLEEAYGYTF. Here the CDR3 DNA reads TGTGCCAGCAGTTTGGAGGAGGCATATGGCTACACCTTC.

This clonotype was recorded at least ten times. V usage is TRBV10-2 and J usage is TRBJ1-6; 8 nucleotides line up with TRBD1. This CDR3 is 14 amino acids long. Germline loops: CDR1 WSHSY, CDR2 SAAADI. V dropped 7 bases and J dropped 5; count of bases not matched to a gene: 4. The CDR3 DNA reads TGCGCCAGCACCCTGACAGGGGATAATTCACCCCTCCACTTT. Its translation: CASTLTGDNSPLHF.

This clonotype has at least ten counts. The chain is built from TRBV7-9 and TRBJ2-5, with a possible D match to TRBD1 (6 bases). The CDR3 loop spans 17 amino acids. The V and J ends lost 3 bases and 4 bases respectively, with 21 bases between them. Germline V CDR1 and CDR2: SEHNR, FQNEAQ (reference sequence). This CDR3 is CASSFLDPRGWLETQYF. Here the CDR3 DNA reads TGTGCCAGCAGCTTCTTAGACCCAAGGGGGTGGCTAGAGACCCAGTACTTC.

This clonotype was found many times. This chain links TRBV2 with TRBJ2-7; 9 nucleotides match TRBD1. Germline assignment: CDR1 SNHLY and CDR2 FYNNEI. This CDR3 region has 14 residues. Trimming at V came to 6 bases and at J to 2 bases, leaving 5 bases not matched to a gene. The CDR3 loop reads CASRDRGSAYEQYF. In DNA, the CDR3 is TGTGCCAGCAGAGACAGGGGGAGCGCCTACGAGCAGTACTTC.

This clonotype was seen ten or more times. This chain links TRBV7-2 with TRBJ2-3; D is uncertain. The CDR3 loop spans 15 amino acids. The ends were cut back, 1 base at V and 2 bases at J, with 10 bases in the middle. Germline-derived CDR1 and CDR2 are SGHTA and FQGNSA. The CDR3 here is CASSLGPRSTDTQYF. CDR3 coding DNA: TGTGCCAGCAGCTTAGGCCCTAGATCCACAGATACGCAGTATTTT.

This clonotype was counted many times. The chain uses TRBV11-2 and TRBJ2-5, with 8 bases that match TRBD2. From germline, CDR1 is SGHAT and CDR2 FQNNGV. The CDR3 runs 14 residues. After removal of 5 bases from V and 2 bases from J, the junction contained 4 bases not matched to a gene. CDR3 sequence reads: CASSGASGQETQYF. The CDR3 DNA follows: TGTGCCAGCAGCGGGGCTAGCGGGCAAGAGACCCAGTACTTC.